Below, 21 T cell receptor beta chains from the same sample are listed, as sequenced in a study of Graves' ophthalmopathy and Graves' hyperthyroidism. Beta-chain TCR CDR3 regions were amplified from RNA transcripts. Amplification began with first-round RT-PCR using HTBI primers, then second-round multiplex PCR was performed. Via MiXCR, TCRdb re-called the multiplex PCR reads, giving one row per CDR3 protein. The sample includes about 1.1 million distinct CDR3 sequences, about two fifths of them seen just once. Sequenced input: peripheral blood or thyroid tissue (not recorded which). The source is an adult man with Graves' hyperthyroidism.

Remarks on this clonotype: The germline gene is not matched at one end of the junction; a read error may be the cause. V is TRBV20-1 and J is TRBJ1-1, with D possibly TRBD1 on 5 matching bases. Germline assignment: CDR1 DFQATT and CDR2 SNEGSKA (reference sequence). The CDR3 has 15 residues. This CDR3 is CSPRDWRQGDTEAFF. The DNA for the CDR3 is TGCAGTCCTAGAGATTGGCGGCAGGGCGACACTGAAGCTTTCTTT.

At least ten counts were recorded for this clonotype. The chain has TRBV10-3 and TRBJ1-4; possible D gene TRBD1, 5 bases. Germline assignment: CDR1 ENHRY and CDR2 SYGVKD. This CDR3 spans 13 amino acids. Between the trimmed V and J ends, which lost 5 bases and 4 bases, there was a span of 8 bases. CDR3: CAISPGGNEKLFF. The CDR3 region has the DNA TGTGCCATCAGTCCGGGGGGTAATGAAAAACTGTTTTTT.

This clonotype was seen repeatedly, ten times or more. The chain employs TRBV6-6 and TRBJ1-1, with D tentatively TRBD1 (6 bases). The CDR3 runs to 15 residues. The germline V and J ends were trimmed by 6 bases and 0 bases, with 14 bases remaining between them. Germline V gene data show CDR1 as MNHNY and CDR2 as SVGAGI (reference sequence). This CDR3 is CASSSDRSLNTEAFF. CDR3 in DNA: TGTGCCAGCAGCTCAGACAGGTCCTTGAACACTGAAGCTTTCTTT.

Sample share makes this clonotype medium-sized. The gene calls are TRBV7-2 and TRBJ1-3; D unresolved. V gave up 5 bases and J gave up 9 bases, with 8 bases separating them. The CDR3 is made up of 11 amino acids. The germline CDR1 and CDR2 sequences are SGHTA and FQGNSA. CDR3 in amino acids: CASSLDSTIYF. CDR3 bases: TGTGCCAGCAGCCTGGACTCCACCATATATTTT.

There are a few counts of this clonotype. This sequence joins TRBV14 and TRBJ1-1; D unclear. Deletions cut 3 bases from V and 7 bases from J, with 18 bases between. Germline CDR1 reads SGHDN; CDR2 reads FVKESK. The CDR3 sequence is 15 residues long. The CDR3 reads CASSQVSGGSVEAFF. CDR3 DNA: TGTGCCAGCAGCCAGGTCTCAGGAGGTAGCGTTGAAGCTTTCTTT. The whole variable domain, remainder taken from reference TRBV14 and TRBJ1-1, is EAGVTQFPSHSVIEKGQTVTLRCDPISGHDNLYWYRRVMGKEIKFLLHFVKESKQDESGMPNNRFLAERTGGTYSTLKVQPAELEDSGVYFCASSQVSGGSVEAFFGQGTRLTVV.

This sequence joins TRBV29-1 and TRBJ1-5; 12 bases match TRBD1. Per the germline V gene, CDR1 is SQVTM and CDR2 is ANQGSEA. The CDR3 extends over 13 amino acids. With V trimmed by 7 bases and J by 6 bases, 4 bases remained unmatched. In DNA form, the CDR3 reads TGCAGCGGGGGGACAGGGGGCACTCAGCCCCAGCATTTT. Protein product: CSGGTGGTQPQHF.

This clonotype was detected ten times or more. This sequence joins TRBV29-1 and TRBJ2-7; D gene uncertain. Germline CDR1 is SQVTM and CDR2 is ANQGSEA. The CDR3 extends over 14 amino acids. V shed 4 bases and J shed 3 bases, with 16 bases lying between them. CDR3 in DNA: TGCAGCGTTGTTGTCCCTGTTGGTCTCTACGAGCAGTACTTC. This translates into CSVVVPVGLYEQYF.

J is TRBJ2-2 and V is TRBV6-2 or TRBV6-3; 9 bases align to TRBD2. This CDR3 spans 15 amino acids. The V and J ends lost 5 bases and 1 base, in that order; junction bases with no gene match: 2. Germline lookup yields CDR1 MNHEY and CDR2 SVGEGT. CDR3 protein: CASSKAGGNTGELFF. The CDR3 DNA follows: TGTGCCAGCAGTAAAGCGGGGGGGAACACCGGGGAGCTGTTTTTT.

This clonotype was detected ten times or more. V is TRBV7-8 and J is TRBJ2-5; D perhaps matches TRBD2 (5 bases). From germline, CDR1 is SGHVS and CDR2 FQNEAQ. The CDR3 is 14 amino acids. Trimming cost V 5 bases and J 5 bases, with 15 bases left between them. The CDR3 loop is CASSRSRGEETQYF. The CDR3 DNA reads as TGTGCCAGCAGCCGAAGTCGGGGAGAGGAGACCCAGTACTTC.

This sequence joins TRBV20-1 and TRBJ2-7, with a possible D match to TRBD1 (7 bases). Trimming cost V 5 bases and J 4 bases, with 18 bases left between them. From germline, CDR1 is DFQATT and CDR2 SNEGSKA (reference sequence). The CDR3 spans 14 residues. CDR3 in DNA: TGCAGTGCTGAACTAGGTCAGGGGGGTTACGAGCAGTACTTC. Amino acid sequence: CSAELGQGGYEQYF.

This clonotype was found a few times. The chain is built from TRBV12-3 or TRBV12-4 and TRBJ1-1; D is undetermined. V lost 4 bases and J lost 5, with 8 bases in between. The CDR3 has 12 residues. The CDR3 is CASSYSATEAFF. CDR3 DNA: TGTGCCAGCAGTTACAGTGCTACTGAAGCTTTCTTT.

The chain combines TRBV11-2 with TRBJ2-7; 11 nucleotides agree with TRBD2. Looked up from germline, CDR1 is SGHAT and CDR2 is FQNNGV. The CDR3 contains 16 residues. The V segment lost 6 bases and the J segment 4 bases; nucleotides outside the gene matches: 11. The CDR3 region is CASSRGVGTSGYEQYF. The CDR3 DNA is TGTGCCAGCAGTCGCGGCGTAGGGACTAGCGGTTACGAGCAGTACTTC.

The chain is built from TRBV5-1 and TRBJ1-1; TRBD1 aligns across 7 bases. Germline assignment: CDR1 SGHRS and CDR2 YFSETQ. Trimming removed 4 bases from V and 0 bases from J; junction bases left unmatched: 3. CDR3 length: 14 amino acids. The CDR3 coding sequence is TGCGCCAGCAGCGGGACAGTAATGAACACTGAAGCTTTCTTT. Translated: CASSGTVMNTEAFF.

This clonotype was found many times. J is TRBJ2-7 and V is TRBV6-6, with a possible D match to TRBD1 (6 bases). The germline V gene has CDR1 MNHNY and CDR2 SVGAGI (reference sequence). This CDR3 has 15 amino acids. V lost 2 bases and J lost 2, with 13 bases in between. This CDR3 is CASSYNRDNTYEQYF. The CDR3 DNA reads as TGTGCCAGCAGTTACAACCGGGACAACACCTACGAGCAGTACTTC.

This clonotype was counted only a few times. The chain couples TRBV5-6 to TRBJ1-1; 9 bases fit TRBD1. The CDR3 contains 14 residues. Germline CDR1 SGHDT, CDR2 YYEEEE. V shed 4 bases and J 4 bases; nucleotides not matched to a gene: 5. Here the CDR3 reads CASSRLDRGTEAFF. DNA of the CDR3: TGTGCCAGCAGCCGATTGGACAGGGGCACTGAAGCTTTCTTT.

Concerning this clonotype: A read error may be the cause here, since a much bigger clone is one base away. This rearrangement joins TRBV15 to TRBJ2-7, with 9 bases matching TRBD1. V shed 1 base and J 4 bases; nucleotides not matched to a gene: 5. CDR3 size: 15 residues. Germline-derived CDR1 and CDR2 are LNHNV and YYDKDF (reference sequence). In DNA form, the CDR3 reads TGTGCCACCAGCAGAGCGGGACAGGGTATGTACGAGCAGTACTTC. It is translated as CATSRAGQGMYEQYF.

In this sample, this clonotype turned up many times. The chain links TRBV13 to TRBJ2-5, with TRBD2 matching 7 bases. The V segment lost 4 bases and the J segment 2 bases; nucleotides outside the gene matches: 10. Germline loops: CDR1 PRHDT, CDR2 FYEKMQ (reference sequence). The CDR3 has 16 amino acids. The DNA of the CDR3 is TGTGCCAGCAGCTCCCTCGGTGAGGGAGGGCAAGAGACCCAGTACTTC. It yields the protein CASSSLGEGGQETQYF.

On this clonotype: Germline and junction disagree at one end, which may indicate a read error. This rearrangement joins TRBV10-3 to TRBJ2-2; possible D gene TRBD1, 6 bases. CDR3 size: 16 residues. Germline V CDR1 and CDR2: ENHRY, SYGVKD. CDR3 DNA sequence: TGTGCCAGCAGTTACGCCGGGACACCGAACACCGGGGAGCTGTTTTTT. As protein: CASSYAGTPNTGELFF.

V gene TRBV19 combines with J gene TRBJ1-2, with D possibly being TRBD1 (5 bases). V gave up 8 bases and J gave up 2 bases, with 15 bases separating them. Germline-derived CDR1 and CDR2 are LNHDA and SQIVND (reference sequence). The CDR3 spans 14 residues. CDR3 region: CASVSRAGNYGYTF. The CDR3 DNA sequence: TGTGCCAGTGTAAGTAGGGCAGGGAACTATGGCTACACCTTC.

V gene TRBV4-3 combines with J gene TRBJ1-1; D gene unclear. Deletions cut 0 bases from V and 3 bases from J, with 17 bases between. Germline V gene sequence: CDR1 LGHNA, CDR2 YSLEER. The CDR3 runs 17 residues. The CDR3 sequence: CASSQERWGYRYTEAFF. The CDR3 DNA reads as TGCGCCAGCAGCCAAGAGCGGTGGGGATACAGATACACTGAAGCTTTCTTT.

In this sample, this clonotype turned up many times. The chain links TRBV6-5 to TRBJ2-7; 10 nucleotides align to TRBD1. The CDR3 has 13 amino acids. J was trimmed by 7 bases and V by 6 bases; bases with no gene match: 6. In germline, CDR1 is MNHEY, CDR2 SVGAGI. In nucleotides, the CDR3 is TGTGCCAGCAGCGACAGGGGGCGAGGAGAGCAGTACTTC. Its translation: CASSDRGRGEQYF.